This T cell receptor (beta chain) was obtained from a study of human T cells and chemical hapten exposure. The germline gives CDR1 SQVTM, CDR2 ANQGSEA. The CDR3 totals 15 residues. The trim removed 4 bases at V and 0 bases at J, leaving 7 bases unmatched. Time point meaning: patch test 3, about 24 weeks after DPC sensitization. Treatment meaning: therapeutic diphenylcyclopropenone sensitization with weekly scalp DPC. TCRdb ran MiXCR on the RACE reads and lists one entry per CDR3 protein. The repertoire holds under 100,000 distinct CDR3 sequences, with less than 14% as singletons. This TCR came from a woman aged 50 to 65 with alopecia areata. Some clones in this sample may be carry-over from other donors' samples. The chain couples TRBV29-1 to TRBJ1-2, with 8 positions matching TRBD1. Here the sequenced sample was whole blood, taken in connection with sensitization to the hapten diphenylcyclopropenone (DPC). The CDR3 nucleotides read TGCAGCGTTGGTCGGGACAGGCCTTCTAACTATGGCTACACCTTC. Translating it yields CSVGRDRPSNYGYTF.